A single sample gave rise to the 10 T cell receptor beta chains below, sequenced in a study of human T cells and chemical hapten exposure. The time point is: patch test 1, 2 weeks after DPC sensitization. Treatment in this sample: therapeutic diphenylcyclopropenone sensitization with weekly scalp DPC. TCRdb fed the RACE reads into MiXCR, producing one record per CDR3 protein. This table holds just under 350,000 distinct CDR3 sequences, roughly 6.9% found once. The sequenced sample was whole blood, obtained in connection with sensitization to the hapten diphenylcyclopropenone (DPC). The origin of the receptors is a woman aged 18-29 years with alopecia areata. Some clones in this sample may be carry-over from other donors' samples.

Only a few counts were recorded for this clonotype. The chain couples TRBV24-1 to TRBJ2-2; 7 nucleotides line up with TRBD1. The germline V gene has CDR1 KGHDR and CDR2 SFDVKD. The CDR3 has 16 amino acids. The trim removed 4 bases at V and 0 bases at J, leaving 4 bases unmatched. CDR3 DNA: TGTGCCACCAGTGACTACAGGGGATCGAACACCGGGGAGCTGTTTTTT. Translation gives CATSDYRGSNTGELFF.

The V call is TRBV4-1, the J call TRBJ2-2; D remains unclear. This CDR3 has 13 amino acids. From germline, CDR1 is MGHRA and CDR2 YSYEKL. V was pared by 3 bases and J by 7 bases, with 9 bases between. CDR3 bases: TGCGCCAGCAGCCATGGGCGGAGCGGGGAGCTGTTTTTT. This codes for CASSHGRSGELFF.

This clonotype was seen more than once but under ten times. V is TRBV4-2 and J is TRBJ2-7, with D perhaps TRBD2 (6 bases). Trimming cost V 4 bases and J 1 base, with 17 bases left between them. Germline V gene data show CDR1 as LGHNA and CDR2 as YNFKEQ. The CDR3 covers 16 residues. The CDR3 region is CASSPLEAGKSYEQYF. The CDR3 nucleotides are TGTGCCAGCAGCCCGCTGGAGGCGGGGAAGTCCTACGAGCAGTACTTC.

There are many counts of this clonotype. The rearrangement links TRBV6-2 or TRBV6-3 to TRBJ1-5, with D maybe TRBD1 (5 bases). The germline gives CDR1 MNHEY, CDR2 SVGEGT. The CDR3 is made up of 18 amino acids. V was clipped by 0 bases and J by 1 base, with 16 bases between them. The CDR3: CASSYSSGRTGSNQPQHF. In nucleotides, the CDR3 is TGTGCCAGCAGTTACTCTTCAGGGAGAACTGGGAGCAATCAGCCCCAGCATTTT.

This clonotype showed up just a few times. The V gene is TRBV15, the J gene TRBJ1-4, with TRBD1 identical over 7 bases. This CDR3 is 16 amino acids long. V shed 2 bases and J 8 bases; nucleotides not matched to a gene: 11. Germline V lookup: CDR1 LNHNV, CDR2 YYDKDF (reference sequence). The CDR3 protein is CATSRKGAVTGEKLFF. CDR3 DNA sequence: TGTGCCACCAGCAGAAAGGGGGCAGTCACTGGGGAAAAACTGTTTTTT.

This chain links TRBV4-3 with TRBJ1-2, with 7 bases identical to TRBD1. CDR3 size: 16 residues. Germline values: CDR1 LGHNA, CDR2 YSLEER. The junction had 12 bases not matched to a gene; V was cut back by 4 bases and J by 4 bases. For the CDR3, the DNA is TGCGCCAGCAGCCCAGACTTAAGGGACAGCTTCTATGGCTACACCTTC. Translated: CASSPDLRDSFYGYTF.

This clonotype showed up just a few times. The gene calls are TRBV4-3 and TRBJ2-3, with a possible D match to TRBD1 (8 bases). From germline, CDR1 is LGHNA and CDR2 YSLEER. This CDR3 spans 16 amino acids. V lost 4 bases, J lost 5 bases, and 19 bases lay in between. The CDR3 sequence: CASSLDRGGQRDTQYF. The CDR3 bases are TGCGCCAGCAGCCTTGACAGGGGAGGGCAAAGAGATACGCAGTATTTT.

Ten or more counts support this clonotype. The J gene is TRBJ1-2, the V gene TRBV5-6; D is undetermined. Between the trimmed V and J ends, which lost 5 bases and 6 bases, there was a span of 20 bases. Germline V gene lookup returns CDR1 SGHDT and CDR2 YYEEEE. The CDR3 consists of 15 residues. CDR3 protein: CASSFAGVGTHGYTF. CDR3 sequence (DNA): TGTGCCAGCAGTTTCGCGGGAGTGGGTACTCATGGCTACACCTTC.

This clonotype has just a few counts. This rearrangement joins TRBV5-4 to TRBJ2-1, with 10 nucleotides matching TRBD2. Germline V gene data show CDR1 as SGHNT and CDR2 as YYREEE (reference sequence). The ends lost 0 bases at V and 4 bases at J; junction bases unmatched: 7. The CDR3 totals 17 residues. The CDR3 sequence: CASSLDLLAGRYNEQFF. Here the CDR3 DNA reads TGTGCCAGCAGCTTGGATCTACTAGCGGGGAGATACAATGAGCAGTTCTTC.

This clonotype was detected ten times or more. The CDR3 region is CASSFYPQGGANIQYF. The DNA for the CDR3 is TGTGCCAGCAGCTTTTACCCCCAAGGGGGGGCAAACATTCAGTACTTC. The chain has TRBV7-3 and TRBJ2-4; tentative D call: TRBD2 (7 bases). The V end was cut by 3 bases, the J end by 6 bases, with 18 bases between. Germline CDR1 is SGHTA and CDR2 is FQGTGA. CDR3 length: 16 residues.